These T cell receptor beta chains were read from a single sample in a study of T cell responses to AZD1222 COVID-19 vaccine. The repertoire was sequenced with immunoSEQ multiplex PCR; TCRdb's copy has only in-frame clones and lacks some. The sample lists 130,000 or so clones; approximately 93% were seen once. Here the sequenced sample was peripheral blood, taken on day 0 of AZD1222 vaccination. These receptors were taken from an adult in good health. CDR3s leave out the opening cysteine and the closing phenylalanine or tryptophan. Each record gives: J gene, V gene, CDR3 protein.

>TRBJ2-5|TRBV11-2
ASSPWGETQY
>TRBJ2-5|TRBV6-5
ASRGLAGGQETQY
>TRBJ2-7|TRBV7-9
ASSPMMDEQY
>TRBJ2-5|TRBV9
ASSVDLQETQY
>TRBJ2-5|TRBV9
ASSVGSRKGETQY
>TRBJ2-1|TRBV9
ASRHHSGGAYNEQF
>TRBJ1-5|TRBV7-9
ASSFPGHQPQH
>TRBJ1-5|TRBV27
ASSFPQGHNQPQH
>TRBJ1-2|TRBV10-3
AISEPREGGYT
>TRBJ2-2|TRBV12-3/TRBV12-4
ASRATRTGELF
>TRBJ1-3|TRBV9
ASSVGGRAYSGNTIY
>TRBJ2-4|TRBV5-1
ASSLQGLAKNIQY
>TRBJ2-5|TRBV10-1
ASSDEGREETQY
>TRBJ1-1|TRBV5-5
ASMRGSWGEAF
>TRBJ2-7|TRBV11-3
ASSPRGALGEQY
>TRBJ1-2|TRBV4-1
ASSPGGLGYGYT
>TRBJ1-2|TRBV9
ASSYRDRVYYGYT
>TRBJ2-7|TRBV12-3/TRBV12-4
ASSLLGTYEQY
>TRBJ2-1|TRBV11-2
ASSPLDSYYNEQF
>TRBJ1-3|TRBV19
ASSMTASGNTIY
>TRBJ2-5|TRBV20-1
SARDKETQY
>TRBJ2-1|TRBV7-9
ASSLQVLAPGISYNEQF
>TRBJ1-2|TRBV15
ATSRVGGYGYT
>TRBJ2-2|TRBV19
ASGGLGVDTGELF
>TRBJ1-2|TRBV18
ASSVRGLDYGYT
>TRBJ1-1|TRBV14
ASSQHTNTEAF
>TRBJ1-2|TRBV11-2
ASSLPARGGGYT
>TRBJ1-1|TRBV6-2/TRBV6-3
ASSFSGAGKTEAF
>TRBJ2-3|TRBV4-2
ASSPTSGGSTSTDTQY
>TRBJ2-5|TRBV18
ASSPSGGTQY
>TRBJ1-2|TRBV5-4
ASSLQGSYGYT
>TRBJ1-5|TRBV6-5
ASSQGGEGQPQH
>TRBJ1-1|TRBV28
ASSLVLRNTEAF
>TRBJ1-2|TRBV28
ASSLGPYGYT
>TRBJ2-2|TRBV5-4
ASSLGGSNTGELF
>TRBJ2-1|TRBV2
ASISGVSNEQF